A selection of T cell receptor beta chains follows, all from one sample in a study of T cell responses to AZD1222 COVID-19 vaccine. Profiling relied on immunoSEQ multiplex PCR, and the TCRdb table lists in-frame clones only, not all of them. The data show 70,000 to 95,000 clones, about 91% seen once. The source material was peripheral blood, sampled 28 days after the second AZD1222 dose. The source is an adult who received the AZD1222 COVID-19 vaccine. Each CDR3 is given with its conserved first and last residue. A D gene is named only where the DNA matches it firmly. Expanded clones get a size class; other rows say once, few or many, or leave the size out.

v_call	clone_size	j_call	d_call	cdr3_aa	cdr3_nt
TRBV23-1	once	TRBJ2-2	TRBD2	CASRRGLAVRAGELFF	TGCGCCAGCAGGCGTGGACTAGCTGTTAGGGCCGGGGAGCTGTTTTTT
TRBV5-6	-	TRBJ2-7	-	CASSLSPYSSYEQYF	TGTGCCAGCAGCTTGTCGCCCTACAGCTCCTACGAGCAGTACTTC
TRBV6-5	once	TRBJ2-2	TRBD1	CASSYSGGNTGELFF	TGTGCCAGCAGTTACTCAGGGGGCAACACCGGGGAGCTGTTTTTT
TRBV3-1/TRBV3-2	medium-sized	TRBJ2-3	-	CASSQRFGAATDTQYF	TGTGCCAGCAGCCAAAGATTCGGGGCCGCTACAGATACGCAGTATTTT
TRBV7-2	-	TRBJ2-7	TRBD2	CASSLGLSGSGYEQYF	TGTGCCAGCAGCTTAGGTTTAAGCGGGAGTGGGTACGAGCAGTACTTC
TRBV9	-	TRBJ1-1	-	CASSNALWFDTEAFF	TGTGCCAGCAGCAATGCGCTTTGGTTTGACACTGAAGCTTTCTTT
TRBV7-2	-	TRBJ1-4	-	CASSRGWNEKLFF	TGTGCCAGCAGCAGGGGATGGAATGAAAAACTGTTTTTT
TRBV2	-	TRBJ2-7	-	CASSARNPYEQYF	TGTGCCAGCAGTGCCAGGAATCCCTACGAGCAGTACTTC
TRBV7-8	-	TRBJ2-3	-	CASSSSADTQYF	TGTGCCAGCAGCAGTAGCGCTGATACGCAGTATTTT
TRBV4-2	-	TRBJ2-5	-	CASSQDPSGGIQETQYF	TGTGCCAGCAGCCAAGATCCGAGCGGAGGCATACAAGAGACCCAGTACTTC
TRBV12-3/TRBV12-4	-	TRBJ1-5	-	CASSFTRVQPQHF	TGTGCCAGCAGTTTCACCAGGGTCCAGCCCCAGCATTTT
TRBV7-2	-	TRBJ2-1	TRBD2	CASSLGLAMNEQFF	TGTGCCAGCAGCTTAGGACTAGCGATGAATGAGCAGTTCTTC
TRBV18	-	TRBJ2-5	TRBD1	CASSLTGTGGETQYF	TGTGCCAGCTCTCTAACTGGGACAGGGGGAGAGACCCAGTACTTC
TRBV6-5	-	TRBJ2-3	-	CASSYSRGGLGRTQYF	TGTGCCAGCAGTTACTCGAGGGGCGGCCTGGGGAGGACGCAGTATTTT
TRBV7-7	-	TRBJ2-1	-	CASSLGRGPGNEQFF	TGTGCTAGCAGCCTGGGGCGAGGTCCCGGGAATGAGCAGTTCTTC
TRBV5-1	-	TRBJ2-1	-	CASSEHGGAYNEQFF	TGCGCCAGCAGCGAGCATGGAGGGGCTTACAATGAGCAGTTCTTC
TRBV29-1	-	TRBJ2-3	-	CSGIYTGRVDTQYF	TGCAGCGGTATTTACACAGGGCGAGTAGATACGCAGTATTTT
TRBV5-1	-	TRBJ2-7	-	CASSLVGGQRSYEQYF	TGCGCCAGCAGCTTGGTGGGGGGACAGCGCTCCTACGAGCAGTACTTC
TRBV5-4	-	TRBJ2-5	TRBD1	CASSSGTAQETQYF	TGTGCCAGCAGTTCAGGGACAGCACAAGAGACCCAGTACTTC
TRBV18	-	TRBJ1-3	-	CASSLDGSGNTIYF	TGTGCCAGCTCATTGGACGGATCTGGAAACACCATATATTTT
TRBV28	-	TRBJ2-3	TRBD1	CASSSDRETDTQYF	TGTGCCAGCAGTTCGGACAGGGAAACAGATACGCAGTATTTT
TRBV19	-	TRBJ2-7	TRBD1	CASSFRQGITYEQYF	TGTGCCAGTAGTTTCCGACAGGGGATAACCTACGAGCAGTACTTC
TRBV12-3/TRBV12-4	once	TRBJ2-2	-	CASSLKPTGELFF	TGTGCCAGCAGCCTAAAACCGACCGGGGAGCTGTTTTTT
TRBV11-2	-	TRBJ2-7	-	CASSLNVRDMDEQYF	TGTGCCAGCAGCTTAAATGTGCGGGATATGGACGAGCAGTACTTC
TRBV19	-	TRBJ2-7	-	CASSRTMESYEQYF	TGTGCCAGTAGCCGCACCATGGAAAGCTACGAGCAGTACTTC
TRBV7-2	-	TRBJ2-7	-	CASSFSEGASYEQYF	TGTGCCAGCAGCTTTTCGGAGGGGGCGTCCTACGAGCAGTACTTC
TRBV3-1/TRBV3-2	-	TRBJ2-7	-	CASTRSGEYEQYF	TGTGCCAGCACCCGGAGTGGGGAATACGAGCAGTACTTC
TRBV6-5	few	TRBJ2-7	TRBD1	CASRLTGSYEQYF	TGTGCCAGCAGATTGACAGGGAGTTACGAGCAGTACTTC
TRBV2	-	TRBJ2-2	-	CASSRGLVAGELFF	TGTGCCAGCAGTAGGGGACTCGTCGCCGGGGAGCTGTTTTTT
TRBV5-1	-	TRBJ2-2	TRBD1	CASSSQDRGGLSGELFF	TGCGCCAGCAGCTCACAGGACAGGGGGGGCCTGAGTGGGGAGCTGTTTTTT
TRBV6-5	-	TRBJ1-2	-	CASSYSGQILYGYTF	TGTGCCAGCAGTTACTCCGGACAGATTCTCTATGGCTACACCTTC
TRBV6-5	-	TRBJ2-5	-	CASSYREQETQYF	TGTGCCAGCAGCTACAGGGAGCAAGAGACCCAGTACTTC
TRBV5-5	-	TRBJ2-5	-	CASSLASTETQYF	TGTGCCAGCAGCTTGGCCTCAACGGAGACCCAGTACTTC
TRBV7-2	once	TRBJ1-5	TRBD1	CASSLDRGERPQHF	TGTGCCAGCAGCTTAGACAGGGGAGAGAGGCCCCAGCATTTT
TRBV2	-	TRBJ1-1	-	CASSEDRLEAFF	TGTGCCAGCAGTGAGGACAGACTTGAAGCTTTCTTT
TRBV7-2	-	TRBJ2-7	-	CASSPRGAGHYEQYF	TGTGCCAGCAGCCCGCGGGGAGCGGGACACTACGAGCAGTACTTC
TRBV7-2	-	TRBJ1-1	-	CASSLTTGLSGAFF	TGTGCCAGCAGCTTAACCACAGGTCTTTCAGGGGCTTTCTTT
TRBV14	-	TRBJ2-1	TRBD2	CASSPPGLAGLGEQFF	TGTGCCAGCAGCCCACCGGGACTAGCGGGACTGGGTGAGCAGTTCTTC